The next 13 T cell receptor beta chains were all read from a single sample in a study of beta chain features in type 1 diabetes. Regarding the study as a whole: Shortening that was moderate but significant affected the TCRB CDR3s of Type 1 diabetes patients in all four CD4+ subsets.

Expressed TCRB transcripts were sequenced, since all the RNA that had been isolated was reverse transcribed. Sequenced by immunoSEQ multiplex PCR; TCRdb stores in-frame clones only, minus some. The data contain around 250,000 clones, over 11% of them singletons. No antigens are known for them. Sequencing was performed on naive CD4+ T cells from blood. The receptors originated from a man under 40 with type 1 diabetes.

This clone was found a few times. The V call is TRBV7-2, the J call TRBJ2-1, with D unresolved. Trimming cost V 8 bases and J 4 bases, with 6 bases left between them. In germline, CDR1 is SGHTA, CDR2 FQGNSA. CDR3 length: 11 residues. The CDR3: CASANYNEQFF. The CDR3 DNA follows: TGTGCCAGCGCGAATTACAATGAGCAGTTCTTC.

This clone was picked up a small number of times. The rearrangement joins TRBV4-1 to TRBJ1-4, with 9 bases matching TRBD1. Germline CDR1 and CDR2: MGHRA and YSYEKL. V trimming: 5 bases; J trimming: 5 bases; junction bases outside the gene matches: 9. This CDR3 comprises 16 residues. The CDR3 DNA follows: TGCGCCAGCAGCGGCCGTCGGGGGACAGGGAATGAAAAACTGTTTTTT. This translates into CASSGRRGTGNEKLFF.

J is TRBJ1-5 and V is TRBV6-4; no reliable D call. Germline V gene sequence: CDR1 MRHNA, CDR2 SNTAGT. This CDR3 is 14 amino acids long. Trimming stripped 5 bases from V and 2 bases from J, with 10 bases between. CDR3 protein: CASSQTGGNQPQHF. CDR3 coding DNA: TGTGCCAGCAGTCAAACCGGTGGCAATCAGCCCCAGCATTTT.

This clone occurred a few times. The V and J genes are TRBV7-2 and TRBJ1-4; D call uncertain. Germline lookup yields CDR1 SGHTA and CDR2 FQGNSA. The V end was cut by 2 bases, the J end by 0 bases, with 4 bases between. The CDR3 loop spans 14 amino acids. The CDR3 loop reads CASSLYSTNEKLFF. CDR3 bases: TGTGCCAGCAGCTTATATTCAACTAATGAAAAACTGTTTTTT.

The chain carries TRBV4-2 and TRBJ2-2; D call uncertain. The CDR3 is made up of 15 amino acids. Germline V gives CDR1 LGHNA, CDR2 YNFKEQ. Trimming stripped 4 bases from V and 0 bases from J, with 9 bases between. The CDR3 loop is CASSPPPANTGELFF. DNA for the CDR3: TGTGCCAGCAGCCCACCTCCAGCGAACACCGGGGAGCTGTTTTTT.

The rearrangement links TRBV19 to TRBJ2-3; 7 bases are a match to TRBD2. J was trimmed by 6 bases and V by 4 bases; bases with no gene match: 4. CDR1 and CDR2 (germline): LNHDA, SQIVND (reference sequence). The CDR3 extends over 13 amino acids. DNA of the CDR3: TGTGCCAGTAGTAGCGGGAGTGACGATACGCAGTATTTT. This translates into CASSSGSDDTQYF.

The rearrangement links TRBV9 to TRBJ2-2; 7 bases align to TRBD1. After removal of 1 base from V and 3 bases from J, the junction contained 12 bases not matched to a gene. CDR3 length equals 18 residues. Germline values: CDR1 SGDLS, CDR2 YYNGEE. CDR3 sequence (DNA): TGTGCCAGCAGCGTAATATTCGGGGACAGCAGATACACCGGGGAGCTGTTTTTT. Residues: CASSVIFGDSRYTGELFF.

There are a few counts of this clone. This sequence joins TRBV9 and TRBJ2-1; TRBD2 might be the D (6 bases). The CDR3 length is 15 residues. CDR1 and CDR2 (germline): SGDLS, YYNGEE. V was cut by 0 bases and J by 6 bases, with 13 bases left in between. The CDR3 loop reads CASSVEVLASNEQFF. In DNA, the CDR3 is TGTGCCAGCAGCGTAGAGGTCCTAGCGTCCAATGAGCAGTTCTTC.

V gene TRBV5-1 combines with J gene TRBJ1-2; no reliable D call. Trimming shortened V by 0 bases and J by 0 bases, and 12 bases separated the two germline ends. Per the germline V gene, CDR1 is SGHRS and CDR2 is YFSETQ. The length of the CDR3 is 16 residues. The CDR3 reads CASSLASGPPNYGYTF. DNA of the CDR3: TGCGCCAGCAGCTTGGCGTCAGGCCCTCCTAACTATGGCTACACCTTC.

This clone was seen a few times. Other DNA sequences in this sample translate to the same CDR3. The chain uses TRBV30 and TRBJ2-5; D is possibly TRBD2 (6 bases). V gave up 3 bases and J gave up 5 bases, with 7 bases separating them. Germline V gene lookup returns CDR1 GTSNPN and CDR2 SVGIG (reference sequence). The CDR3 is 11 residues long. The CDR3 DNA reads as TGTGCCTGGAGCCGGGGGGAGACCCAGTACTTC. Residues: CAWSRGETQYF. Full variable domain (outside the CDR3, taken from reference TRBV30 and TRBJ2-5): SQTIHQWPATLVQPVGSPLSLECTVEGTSNPNLYWYRQAAGRGLQLLFYSVGIGQISSEVPQNLSASRPQDRQFILSSKKLLLSDSGFYLCAWSRGETQYFGPGTRLLVL.

This clone was seen a single time. The chain has TRBV11-2 and TRBJ2-7; TRBD1 matches 11 bases. The CDR3 covers 15 residues. CDR1 SGHAT and CDR2 FQNNGV come from the germline V gene. V was pared by 1 base and J by 2 bases, with 1 base of the junction left unmatched. CDR3 coding DNA: TGTGCCAGCAGCTTAGCGGGACAGGGGGCCTACGAGCAGTACTTC. This sequence encodes CASSLAGQGAYEQYF.

A few counts support this clone. V is TRBV25-1 and J is TRBJ2-6; TRBD1 is a possible D gene (6 bases). Germline CDR1 and CDR2: MGHDK and SYGVNS. The CDR3 spans 17 residues. Trimming cost V 2 bases and J 0 bases, with 11 bases left between them. DNA for the CDR3: TGTGCCAGCAGTGAAAATACAGGGCTCTCTGGGGCCAACGTCCTGACTTTC. It encodes CASSENTGLSGANVLTF.

The V and J genes are TRBV28 and TRBJ2-1; 8 positions agree with TRBD2. CDR1 is MDHEN, CDR2 SYDVKM, per germline. J lost 15 bases, V lost 3 bases, and 10 bases had no gene match. This CDR3 contains 13 residues. This CDR3 reads CASSFPLGRALFF. DNA of the CDR3: TGTGCCAGCAGTTTCCCCCTCGGGAGGGCCCTGTTCTTC.